These 8 T cell receptor beta chains share one sample of origin, sequenced in a study of early T cells in non-severe SARS-CoV-2 infection (dated by TCRdb to the early 2020s). Library prep was done by 5' RACE. For sequencing, a NextSeq 500 was employed. In TCRdb, the public reads were trimmed at Q25 with fastp and aligned with MiXCR, with productive beta chains retained. All rows with the same CDR3 protein become a single entry with the most common DNA and genes. This sample holds tens of thousands of distinct CDR3 sequences; about 5% were observed only once. The top ten clonotypes cover approximately 5.2% of the sample. Sequencing was performed on whole blood. The receptors were sampled from an adult who was a healthcare worker with PCR-confirmed SARS-CoV-2 infection or an uninfected control (not recorded which).

This clonotype has a count of ten or more. This chain uses TRBV11-2 with TRBJ2-3; D unresolved. The CDR3 has 13 residues. Germline V lookup: CDR1 SGHAT, CDR2 FQNNGV. Trimming shortened V by 2 bases and J by 6 bases, and 9 bases separated the two germline ends. The CDR3 DNA follows: TGTGCCAGCAGCTTATCTGGGCCGGATACGCAGTATTTT. It encodes CASSLSGPDTQYF.

This clonotype has a count of ten or more. The rearrangement uses TRBV7-6 and TRBJ2-1; D not resolved. V lost 6 bases, J lost 1 base, and 13 bases lay in between. In germline, CDR1 is SGHVS, CDR2 FNYEAQ. The CDR3 sequence is 15 residues long. The CDR3 loop is CASRSTPKSYNEQFF. CDR3 bases: TGTGCCAGCAGGTCTACCCCCAAGTCCTACAATGAGCAGTTCTTC.

In this sample, this clonotype turned up many times. The V gene is TRBV5-1, the J gene TRBJ2-7; a weak D match, TRBD1 (5 bases). CDR3 length: 16 residues. The V end lost 0 bases, the J end lost 2 bases, and 15 bases lay between the germline ends. Germline CDR1 SGHRS, CDR2 YFSETQ. The CDR3 sequence is CASSLGPQGRAYEQYF. The DNA for the CDR3 is TGCGCCAGCAGCTTGGGTCCGCAGGGAAGGGCCTACGAGCAGTACTTC.

This clonotype was picked up a small number of times. The V and J genes are TRBV5-1 and TRBJ1-1; no definite D call. CDR1 SGHRS and CDR2 YFSETQ come from the germline V gene. Between the trimmed V and J ends, which lost 1 base and 1 base, there was a span of 11 bases. CDR3 length: 15 residues. Here the CDR3 DNA reads TGCGCCAGCAGCTTGTATTTTACGGCGAACACTGAAGCTTTCTTT. It specifies CASSLYFTANTEAFF.

At least ten counts were recorded for this clonotype. The chain carries TRBV12-3 or TRBV12-4 and TRBJ2-3; D perhaps matches TRBD1 (5 bases). The CDR3 is 15 amino acids. Deletions cut 6 bases from V and 6 bases from J, with 19 bases between. CDR3 residues: CASRQGWQAEDTQYF. The CDR3 bases are TGTGCCAGCAGGCAGGGATGGCAGGCGGAGGATACGCAGTATTTT.

This clonotype was observed many times. V usage is TRBV24-1 and J usage is TRBJ2-3; the D gene could be TRBD1 or TRBD2 (5 bases each). Per the germline V gene, CDR1 is KGHDR and CDR2 is SFDVKD. CDR3 length: 14 amino acids. Trimming shortened V by 9 bases and J by 6 bases, and 18 bases separated the two germline ends. As DNA, the CDR3 is TGTGCCACCCGCTCCGGGACCCCAAGGGATACGCAGTATTTT. Its translation: CATRSGTPRDTQYF.

The sample holds many counts of this clonotype. The CDR3 coding sequence is TGTGCCAGCAGCTTATATTCAGGGACCCCTCAAGAGACCCAGTACTTC. Amino acid sequence: CASSLYSGTPQETQYF. The gene calls are TRBV7-6 and TRBJ2-5; D assignment may be TRBD1 or TRBD2 (5 bases each). The CDR3 has 16 amino acids. V was trimmed by 2 bases and J by 2 bases, leaving 15 bases between them. Germline lookup yields CDR1 SGHVS and CDR2 FNYEAQ.

In this sample, this clonotype turned up many times. Its ends do not fully match the called genes, so a read error is possible. The rearrangement uses TRBV6-5 and TRBJ2-1, with 9 bases lining up with TRBD1. The CDR3 contains 13 residues. Germline V gene sequence: CDR1 MNHEY, CDR2 SVGAGI. CDR3 nucleotide sequence: TGTGCCAGCAGACAGGGGGCATACAGTGAGCAGTTCTTC. Encoded protein: CASRQGAYSEQFF.